This TCR beta chain was sequenced for a study of cytomegalovirus exposure and HLA in healthy donors (dated by TCRdb to 2016 to 2017). Study-level background: An earlier analysis of under 600 of the donors reported approximately 300 Gb of sequence data and 100 million to 140 million unique TCR beta sequences from about 179 million T cells. An early release covering some 640 HLA-typed donors comprised roughly 300 gigabases of sequencing data and roughly 86 million unique TCR sequences. Among the approximately 420 genotyped donors, approximately 77% belonged to the genetic ancestry cluster associated with self-reported Caucasian donors. The study aimed to test whether cataloging public T cell receptors could reveal signatures of past pathogen exposure. Using immunosequencing, the study profiled T cell repertoires from around 680 subjects and related those repertoires to cytomegalovirus serostatus. In addition to the first cohort of 650 to 750 subjects, a separate validation cohort of under 150 different subjects was used. High-throughput TCR immunosequencing, statistical association of individual TCRs with disease status, and machine learning were combined to predict cytomegalovirus infection status. In a later analysis, previously published TCR beta repertoires from 666 donors were re-analyzed and high-resolution HLA genotyping was added so that TCR occurrence patterns could be studied. Rather than using new phenotypic data, the later analysis identified candidate immune exposures from TCR beta sequences and from how often those sequences occurred across donors. In an earlier analysis of 587 of the donors, high-throughput TCR beta sequencing was used to judge whether each TCR beta V gene segment behaved as functional or pseudogenic. Alongside the repertoire data, information on donor age, sex, ethnicity and CMV serostatus was compiled. A later genetic analysis took genome-wide SNP genotypes for about three fifths of the 666 donors and used that subset as a discovery cohort. All discovery cohort repertoires had been generated on a single sequencing platform. Class I and class II HLA loci were covered by the typing at four-digit resolution. Typing coverage varied by locus: roughly 629-630 donors for A, B, C, DRB1 and DQB1; about 520 for DQA1; about 600 for DPA1; around 490 for DPB1. Roughly 5 DR-DQ haplotypes were handled as single units for association and clustering because linkage in the cohort was strong. Across approximately 420 genotyped donors of the cohort, an average of about 240,000 unique TCR beta nucleotide sequences per donor were sequenced, and roughly 18% of those sequences were non-productive.

Comment on this clone: Its binding antigen is unknown. Nothing much larger sits one base from this clone, and base qualities are not available.

General study outcomes and caveats: A few of the identified cytomegalovirus-associated TCR beta chains were confirmed in vitro to be specific for cytomegalovirus antigens. Compared with equally common non-associated chains, HLA-associated TCR beta chains in a later analysis were more clonally expanded and had lower generation probabilities. In a later analysis, TCR association rates were found to vary across HLA loci, with the most associated TCRs seen for DRB1 alleles and the fewest for HLA-C alleles. In an earlier analysis of under 600 of the donors, most TCR beta V segments were observed in productive rearrangements about 90% or about 30% of the time, broadly matching IMGT annotations. A later analysis associated about 17,000 TCR beta sequences with specific HLA alleles at a false discovery rate of 0.05. In the study, approximately 160 TCR beta chains were listed as associated with cytomegalovirus. The cohort was sequenced for TCR beta chains only, and without alpha or paired-chain data the features that could be detected were limited. In both the original and validation cohorts, the classifier was reported to diagnose cytomegalovirus status with high specificity and sensitivity. A later genetic analysis associated a missense DCLRE1C variant with V-gene and J-gene trimming of TCR beta chains, and an independent cohort replicated the association. Some IMGT-functional V segments, including TRBV6-2 and TRBV6-3, could not be told apart with the 87-base-pair reads, so those segments were excluded. Most TCR sequences were observed very rarely across donors, whereas some public TCRs were present in many individuals. Because some donors lacked HLA typing at each locus, the association tests relied only on the typed subset. Because counts were too low, roughly 18 rarely observed V segments, including chromosome 9 orphons, were left out of the earlier analysis of 500 to 750 of the donors. Most CMV-associated TCR beta chains appeared to be HLA-restricted in a later analysis, and the HLA associations seemed to be driven largely by CMV exposure. A further reported finding was that TCR beta sequences accurately predicted the HLA-A and HLA-B alleles for most subjects in the first cohort. The only immune exposure information available for the cohort was CMV serostatus. Roughly uniform sequencing depth across donors was assumed in presence/absence analyses, although this assumption may not hold. The authors suggested that the approach could potentially be generalized to other disease states and immunological phenotypes. Several of the top co-occurrence clusters appeared to be linked to parvovirus B19, influenza, CMV and Epstein-Barr virus, according to a later analysis. Compared with the approximately 700-donor mean, donors in an Asian-associated ancestry cluster had fewer N-insertions in productive TCRs, according to a later genetic analysis. Linkage disequilibrium might explain the correlated functional status among segregating V segments, but an unknown experimental factor could not be excluded. Strong co-occurrence of HLA alleles, especially DR and DQ, made assigning TCR associations to individual alleles difficult. A cluster of highly shared sequence variants was judged likely to represent a technical artifact of the sequencing pipeline.

V sheds 5 bases and J sheds 5 bases, leaving 24 bases between their ends. CDR1 and CDR2 are read off the germline V gene (reference sequence) as MNHEY and SMNVEV. From its cysteine to its phenylalanine, the CDR3 spans 17 amino acids. Only the CDR3 DNA stays, 51 bases, in frame from base 1. The library came from the immunoSEQ multiplex PCR assay. The multiplex PCR relied on a mix of 60 forward primers for TCR Vbeta segments and 13 reverse primers for TCR Jbeta segments. Amplification of the CDR3 region of rearranged TCR beta genes was performed with a multiplex PCR assay on genomic DNA. The amplified TCR beta libraries were sequenced on the Illumina HiSeq System as 87-base-pair reads. The authors processed their data as follows. A later analysis tallied roughly 78 million unique TCR beta chains across the 666 repertoires, and around 9.9 million of those chains were shared by two or more donors. To remove PCR and sequencing errors, raw reads were error-corrected and collapsed into unique sequences using a nearest-neighbor algorithm that merged closely related sequences. V, D and J gene segments were assigned by aligning CDR3 sequences to IMGT reference sequences. For a sequence to be retained, a match of at least six nucleotides was required to both a V gene segment and a J gene segment. Rearrangements were called productive when the CDR3 lacked stop codons and stayed in frame with V and J; all others were non-productive. CDR3 was defined by IMGT convention, running from the second conserved V-encoded cysteine to the conserved J-encoded phenylalanine. In an earlier analysis of approximately 500 of the donors, sequences lacking an unambiguous match to a single V gene segment were excluded. In an earlier analysis of several hundred of the donors, a V segment was called functional when productive rearrangements were above 56.7%, and segregating when the standard deviation between donors exceeded 5%. A statistical classification framework was developed to diagnose cytomegalovirus status using the catalog of TCR beta chain sequences. A later analysis assigned V and J genes by comparing TCR nucleotide sequences with IMGT/GENE-DB human TR gene sequences. The TCRdist pipeline was used in a later analysis to assign CDR3 sequences and most-parsimonious VDJ recombination scenarios. In a later analysis, each TCR beta chain was defined by its CDR3 amino acid sequence together with its V-gene family, and reads lacking a unique V-gene family were excluded. A later analysis removed 550 to 650 highly shared, low-generation-probability nucleotide sequences to deal with suspected cross-contamination and a sequencing artifact. A later analysis calculated a clonal expansion index for each public chain from normalized within-repertoire ranks of inferred template counts. In a later analysis, generation probabilities were computed using a VDJ recombination model fitted to out-of-frame rearrangements, and the results were checked against IGoR. A later analysis scored TCR-TCR, TCR-HLA and TCR-CMV co-occurrence with hypergeometric tests, applying a repertoire-size bias correction to TCR pairs. To estimate false discovery rates, a later analysis permuted the HLA or CMV assignments 20 times. In a later analysis, co-occurring TCRs were grouped using DBSCAN, with TCRdist sequence similarity added in when clustering inside HLA-allele-positive subsets. Co-occurrence clustering excluded repertoires with fewer than 30,000 or more than 120,000 public chains, plus five with anomalous nucleotide sharing. What TCRdb holds here is the immuneACCESS table cut down to in-frame rearrangements. Part of the clones is not present; checked against another copy, under half of the missing clones reflect an unresolved V gene, and the others are unexplained. Clonal size and the V and J genes are those of that table, whereas D and trimming came from the DNA. The sample contains under 200,000 clones, roughly 73% of them found a single time. The ten largest account for about 1.7% of the sample.

The cohort was made up of roughly 670 healthy bone marrow donors. At the time of sampling, every cohort member was nominally healthy, though immune exposures that went unrecorded were likely present. The donor was CMV seronegative and belonged to the group of 352 seronegative cohort members. Each donor provided a peripheral blood sample, and peripheral blood mononuclear cells were used for TCR beta sequencing. The Qiagen DNeasy Blood Extraction Kit was used to extract genomic DNA from the blood cell samples. The sample taken for sequencing was PBMCs. This clonotype was sampled from a woman younger than 45 in good health and CMV-seronegative. The chain links TRBV27 with TRBJ1-1; the D gene remains uncertain. The nucleotide sequence is TGTGCCAGCAGTCCTGAGGGCGTCTCGGGCTTTGGGACTGAAGCTTTCTTT. Translated, it gives CASSPEGVSGFGTEAFF.